This T cell receptor (beta chain) was captured by sequencing in a study of immune heterogeneity within non-small cell lung tumors. This clonotype was counted only a few times. As yet, its antigen is unknown. A first 10-cycle multiplex round used 32 V-gene and 13 J-gene primers on TCR beta CDR3. Using its own MiXCR run on the multiplex PCR reads, TCRdb lists one record per CDR3 protein. This table holds around 15,000 distinct CDR3 sequences, around 30% found once. Genomic DNA from bulk tumor acted as the template, and about 600 ng was loaded per sample. Several far-apart biopsies were taken per primary tumor during surgery. Their non-small cell lung cancer was newly diagnosed and untreated, and the patients underwent curative surgery. Germline CDR1 is MNHEY and CDR2 is SVGAGI. CDR3 length: 17 residues. Trimming at V came to 1 base and at J to 0 bases, leaving 8 bases not matched to a gene. Study-wide results and caveats: Higher local tumor mutational burden went with moderately higher local T-cell clonality, R around 0.34.

The sample taken for sequencing was lung tumor tissue. This sequence was found in a woman in her fifties or sixties with non-small cell lung cancer. V usage is TRBV6-5 and J usage is TRBJ1-1, with 7 bases matching TRBD1. The CDR3 loop reads CASSYWGQGGMNTEAFF. CDR3 coding DNA: TGTGCCAGCAGTTACTGGGGTCAGGGGGGTATGAACACTGAAGCTTTCTTT.